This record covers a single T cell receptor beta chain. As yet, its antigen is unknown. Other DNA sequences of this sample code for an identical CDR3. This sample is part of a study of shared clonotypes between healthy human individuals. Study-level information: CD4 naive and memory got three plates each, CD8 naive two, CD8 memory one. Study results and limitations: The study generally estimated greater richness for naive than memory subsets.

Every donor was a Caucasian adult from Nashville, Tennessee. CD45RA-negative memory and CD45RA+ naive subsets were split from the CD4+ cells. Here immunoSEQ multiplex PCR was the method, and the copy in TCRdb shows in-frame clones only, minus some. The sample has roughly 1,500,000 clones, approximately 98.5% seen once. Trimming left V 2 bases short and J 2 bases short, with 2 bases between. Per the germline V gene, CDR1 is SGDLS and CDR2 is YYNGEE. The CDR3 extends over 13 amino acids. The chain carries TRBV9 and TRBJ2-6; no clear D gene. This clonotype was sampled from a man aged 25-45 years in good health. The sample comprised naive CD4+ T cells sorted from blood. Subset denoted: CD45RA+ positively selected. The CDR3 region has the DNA TGTGCCAGCAGCGTCACTGGGGCCAACGTCCTGACTTTC. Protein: CASSVTGANVLTF.